This TCR beta chain appears in the sequencing data of a study of monozygotic twins with inflammatory bowel disease. Study-level results: A reduction in TCRbeta diversity (inverse Simpson) was seen in IBD patients relative to healthy co-twins.

The CDR3 runs to 16 residues. Germline CDR1 reads SGHTA; CDR2 reads FQGTGA. Remarks on this clonotype: Its target is not known.

The cDNA of both the TCRalpha and TCRbeta chains was subjected to two nested PCRs of 16 and 9 cycles. TCRdb reprocessed the 5' RACE reads and stores each CDR3 protein as one record, lacking DNA. The table gives some 400,000 distinct CDR3 sequences; the top ten clones make up 2% to 3% of it. T cells were not sorted, and total RNA was isolated straight from whole blood. Sequences were obtained from blood. The source of this sequence is a human donor with ulcerative colitis or Crohn's disease, or a healthy co-twin of an affected twin (not recorded which). This sequence joins TRBV7-3 and TRBJ2-2. CDR3 sequence reads: CASSPRDSANTGELFF.